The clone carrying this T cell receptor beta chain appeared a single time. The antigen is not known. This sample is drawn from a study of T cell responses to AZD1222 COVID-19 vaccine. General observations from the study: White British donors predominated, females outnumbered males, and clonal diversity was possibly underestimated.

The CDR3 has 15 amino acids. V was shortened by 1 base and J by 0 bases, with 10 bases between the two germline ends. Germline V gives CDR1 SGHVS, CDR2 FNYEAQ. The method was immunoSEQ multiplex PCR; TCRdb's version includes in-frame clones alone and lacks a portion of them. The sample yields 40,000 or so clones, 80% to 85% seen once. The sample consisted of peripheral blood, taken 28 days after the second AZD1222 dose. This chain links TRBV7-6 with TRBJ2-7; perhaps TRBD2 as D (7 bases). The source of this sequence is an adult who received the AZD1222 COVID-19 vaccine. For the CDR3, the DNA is TGTGCCAGCAGCTTAGGACGGGGGGCCTCCTACGAGCAGTACTTC. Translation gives CASSLGRGASYEQYF.